The TCR beta chain under discussion was sequenced for a study of PD-L1 blockade in urothelial cancer. The time point here: pretreatment peripheral blood. This clone was detected a few times. Sequencing was performed with immunoSEQ multiplex PCR; in TCRdb, only in-frame clones are kept and a portion is missing. The sample shows tens of thousands of clones, 79% of them seen only once. V dropped 0 bases and J dropped 0 bases, with 10 bases sitting between them. The CDR3 totals 16 residues. The germline V gene encodes CDR1 SGDLS and CDR2 YYNGEE. This chain connects TRBV9 to TRBJ2-1, with D perhaps TRBD2 (5 bases). This TCR derives from an older man with urothelial cancer. The sample consisted of PBMCs, taken around atezolizumab (anti-PD-L1) treatment. DNA of the CDR3: TGTGCCAGCAGCGTAGAGGGAGTTTTCTCCTACAATGAGCAGTTCTTC. Its translation: CASSVEGVFSYNEQFF.